This is a list of T cell receptor beta chains from one sample in a study of Ad26.COV2.S vaccination and SARS-CoV-2 variants. The method was immunoSEQ multiplex PCR; TCRdb's version includes in-frame clones alone and lacks a portion of them. Altogether about 480,000 clones are present, 87% being singletons, with the ten largest covering roughly 13%. Sequences were derived from peripheral blood, sampled in a trial of Ad26.COV2.S vaccine versus placebo. These receptors all stem from a person between 18 and 65 years old who received the Ad26.COV2.S COVID-19 vaccine or a placebo. Each CDR3 is given with its conserved first and last residue. A D gene is named only where the DNA matches it firmly. Size is stated for part of the rows, as once, few or many counts, or as a class when the clone is expanded.

j_gene | d_gene | abundance | v_gene | CDR3aa | CDR3nt
TRBJ1-6 | . | few | TRBV6-5 | CASSYGGISSPLHF | TGTGCCAGCAGTTACGGGGGAATAAGTTCACCCCTCCACTTT
TRBJ2-7 | . | . | TRBV5-1 | CASSLGAGGGEQYF | TGCGCCAGCAGCTTGGGGGCCGGAGGGGGCGAGCAGTACTTC
TRBJ1-1 | . | . | TRBV4-2 | CASSPQGQGTEAFF | TGTGCCAGCAGCCCCCAGGGCCAGGGGACTGAAGCTTTCTTT
TRBJ1-6 | . | . | TRBV27 | CASSFGQLRNSPLHF | TGTGCCAGCAGTTTTGGGCAGCTCAGAAATTCACCCCTCCACTTT
TRBJ2-7 | . | . | TRBV28 | CASSLGALSYEQYF | TGTGCCAGCAGTTTAGGGGCGCTCTCCTACGAGCAGTACTTC
TRBJ2-1 | . | . | TRBV6-2/TRBV6-3 | CASSSGPREQFF | TGTGCCAGCAGTTCCGGACCCCGAGAGCAGTTCTTC
TRBJ2-1 | TRBD2 | . | TRBV5-1 | CASSPTSEKFNEQFF | TGCGCCAGCAGCCCTACTAGCGAGAAGTTTAATGAGCAGTTCTTC
TRBJ2-7 | TRBD2 | . | TRBV29-1 | CSVEDTASGRAGEQYF | TGCAGCGTTGAAGATACGGCTAGCGGGAGGGCCGGAGAGCAGTACTTC
TRBJ1-5 | . | . | TRBV9 | CASSSDSYSNQPQHF | TGTGCCAGCAGCTCAGACAGCTATAGCAATCAGCCCCAGCATTTT
TRBJ2-7 | TRBD1 | . | TRBV19 | CASSKGTGNSYEQYF | TGTGCCAGTAGTAAAGGGACAGGAAATTCCTACGAGCAGTACTTC
TRBJ1-2 | TRBD1 | once | TRBV5-3 | CARSLGDRDYGYTF | TGTGCCAGAAGCTTGGGGGACAGGGATTATGGCTACACCTTC
TRBJ1-3 | . | . | TRBV10-3 | CATRESSGNTIYF | TGTGCCACCAGGGAAAGCTCTGGAAACACCATATATTTT
TRBJ2-3 | TRBD2 | . | TRBV9 | CASSPGGAGTDTQYF | TGTGCCAGCAGCCCGGGGGGGGCCGGCACAGATACGCAGTATTTT
TRBJ2-1 | . | . | TRBV7-9 | CASSLGGSYNEQFF | TGTGCCAGCAGCTTGGGGGGTTCCTACAATGAGCAGTTCTTC
TRBJ2-7 | . | . | TRBV9 | CASSVGGRIDEQYF | TGTGCCAGCAGCGTAGGGGGTAGGATAGACGAGCAGTACTTC
TRBJ2-7 | TRBD1 | . | TRBV19 | CASSTGTGGRGEQYF | TGTGCCAGTAGTACCGGGACAGGGGGCCGAGGGGAGCAGTACTTC
TRBJ1-4 | . | . | TRBV5-1 | CASSPGASNEKLFF | TGCGCCAGCAGCCCGGGGGCATCTAATGAAAAACTGTTTTTT
TRBJ1-4 | . | . | TRBV19 | CASSPERVTRRSTNEKLFF | TGTGCCAGTAGTCCCGAGCGGGTTACACGCCGAAGCACTAATGAAAAACTGTTTTTT
TRBJ2-7 | . | . | TRBV7-2 | CASSGPQGGIYEQYF | TGTGCCAGCAGCGGACCCCAGGGGGGGATCTACGAGCAGTACTTC
TRBJ1-2 | . | few | TRBV27 | CASKLRGRMVGYTF | TGTGCCAGCAAATTACGGGGGAGGATGGTTGGCTACACCTTC
TRBJ2-1 | . | . | TRBV19 | CASKDSTDNEQFF | TGTGCCAGTAAGGACTCTACAGACAATGAGCAGTTCTTC
TRBJ1-5 | . | . | TRBV6-2/TRBV6-3 | CASSNQGISNQPQHF | TGTGCCAGCAGCAACCAGGGGATTAGCAATCAGCCCCAGCATTTT
TRBJ1-6 | TRBD1 | . | TRBV6-5 | CASSTTGQGMSPLHF | TGTGCCAGCAGTACAACGGGACAGGGCATGTCACCCCTCCACTTT
TRBJ1-5 | . | . | TRBV28 | CASSPRGVRDNQPQHF | TGTGCCAGCAGTCCCCGGGGGGTTCGGGACAATCAGCCCCAGCATTTT
TRBJ2-7 | TRBD2 | . | TRBV19 | CASRATSGRSPTYEQYF | TGTGCCAGTAGGGCGACTAGCGGGAGATCCCCTACCTACGAGCAGTACTTC
TRBJ1-4 | TRBD1 | . | TRBV30 | CAWATGTGGEKLFF | TGTGCCTGGGCCACCGGGACAGGGGGTGAAAAACTGTTTTTT
TRBJ2-5 | . | . | TRBV7-2 | CASSLVRQETQYF | TGTGCCAGCAGCTTAGTCAGGCAAGAGACCCAGTACTTC
TRBJ2-7 | . | . | TRBV19 | CASSLQTGSYEQYF | TGTGCCAGTAGCCTTCAGACAGGATCCTACGAGCAGTACTTC
TRBJ2-3 | . | . | TRBV7-2 | CASSLAKATDTQYF | TGTGCCAGCAGCTTGGCCAAAGCCACAGATACGCAGTATTTT
TRBJ1-5 | . | . | TRBV6-2/TRBV6-3 | CASSYSVGRAVQPQHF | TGTGCCAGCAGTTACTCGGTGGGCAGGGCCGTTCAGCCCCAGCATTTT
TRBJ1-5 | . | . | TRBV15 | CATSTTVQPQHF | TGTGCCACCAGTACGACAGTTCAGCCCCAGCATTTT
TRBJ1-1 | TRBD1 | . | TRBV10-3 | CAISILPTGVDTEAFF | TGTGCCATCAGCATTCTACCGACAGGGGTGGACACTGAAGCTTTCTTT
TRBJ2-1 | . | . | TRBV6-5 | CASSYSGNEQFF | TGTGCCAGCAGTTACTCGGGCAATGAGCAGTTCTTC
TRBJ1-3 | . | . | TRBV19 | CASSGRRISGNTIYF | TGTGCCAGTAGCGGACGGAGGATCTCTGGAAACACCATATATTTT
TRBJ2-7 | TRBD2 | . | TRBV2 | CASRTLALQYF | TGTGCCAGCAGGACACTAGCGCTTCAGTACTTC
TRBJ1-1 | TRBD1 | . | TRBV19 | CASSDRAEAFF | TGTGCCAGTAGCGACAGGGCTGAAGCTTTCTTT
TRBJ1-4 | . | . | TRBV5-4 | CASSLAGRSGNEKLFF | TGTGCCAGCAGCTTGGCCGGTCGGTCCGGTAATGAAAAACTGTTTTTT
TRBJ2-1 | TRBD2 | . | TRBV24-1 | CATSDYGTSDSYNEQFF | TGTGCCACCAGTGATTACGGGACTAGCGATTCCTACAATGAGCAGTTCTTC
TRBJ2-3 | . | . | TRBV10-3 | CAISGLRGGRRPTDTQYF | TGTGCCATCAGTGGGCTCCGGGGCGGGCGCCGCCCCACAGATACGCAGTATTTT
TRBJ2-1 | . | . | TRBV3-1/TRBV3-2 | CASSPLDGDEQFF | TGTGCCAGCAGCCCCCTGGATGGTGATGAGCAGTTCTTC
TRBJ1-6 | . | . | TRBV5-4 | CASSSDPRNNSPLHF | TGTGCCAGCAGCTCGGACCCGAGGAATAATTCACCCCTCCACTTT
TRBJ1-5 | . | . | TRBV29-1 | CSARDGNQPQHF | TGCAGCGCAAGGGACGGAAATCAGCCCCAGCATTTT
TRBJ2-2 | . | few | TRBV5-4 | CASSSQGGDTGELFF | TGTGCCAGCAGCTCGCAAGGCGGAGACACCGGGGAGCTGTTTTTT
TRBJ2-7 | TRBD1 | once | TRBV6-5 | CASSRRQGAYEQYF | TGTGCCAGCAGCAGAAGACAGGGGGCCTACGAGCAGTACTTC
TRBJ2-2 | TRBD1 | . | TRBV5-5 | CASSLRDSYTGELFF | TGTGCCAGCAGCCTCCGGGACAGTTACACCGGGGAGCTGTTTTTT